This TCR beta chain was obtained from a study of cytomegalovirus exposure and HLA in healthy donors (dated by TCRdb to 2015 to 2018). About the investigation overall: In an earlier analysis of 550 to 750 of the donors, less than 350 Gb of sequence data and 100 million or so unique TCR beta sequences from about 179 million T cells were reported. About 330 gigabases of sequencing data and around 80 million unique TCR sequences made up an early release that covered 500 to 700 HLA-typed donors. Both class I and class II loci were covered by HLA typing, at four-digit resolution. Of the 350 to 400 genotyped donors, 81% fell in the genetic ancestry cluster associated with self-reported Caucasian donors. The later analysis used no new phenotypic data to find candidate immune exposures, relying instead on TCR beta sequences and their occurrence across donors. Every repertoire in the discovery cohort had been generated on one and the same sequencing platform. The number of donors typed differed by locus, with 629-630 for A, B, C, DRB1 and DQB1, roughly 520 for DQA1, approximately 580 for DPA1, and around 430 for DPB1. Roughly 5 DR-DQ haplotypes were handled as single units for association and clustering, since linkage in the cohort was strong. Genome-wide SNP genotypes for about 65% of the 666 donors were used in a later genetic analysis, which treated that subset as a discovery cohort. Alongside the repertoire data, information on donor age, sex, ethnicity and CMV serostatus was compiled. A separate validation cohort of over 95 different subjects was used in addition to the 666-subject first cohort. An earlier analysis of nearly 600 of the donors applied high-throughput TCR beta sequencing to assess whether each TCR beta V gene segment acted as functional or pseudogenic. Among roughly 400 genotyped donors of the cohort, an average of around 220,000 unique TCR beta nucleotide sequences was sequenced per donor, of which roughly 17% were non-productive. High-throughput TCR immunosequencing, statistical association of individual TCRs with disease status, and machine learning were combined to predict cytomegalovirus infection status. The study aimed to test whether signatures of past pathogen exposure could be identified by cataloging public T cell receptors. The study used immunosequencing to profile the T cell repertoires of hundreds of subjects and linked those repertoires to cytomegalovirus serostatus. In a later analysis, previously published TCR beta repertoires from several hundred donors were re-analyzed and high-resolution HLA genotyping was added so that TCR occurrence patterns could be studied. What the authors observed across the whole study: According to a later genetic analysis, donors in an Asian-associated ancestry cluster had fewer N-insertions in productive TCRs than the approximately 630-donor mean. The 87-base-pair reads could not distinguish some IMGT-functional V segments, including TRBV6-2 and TRBV6-3, so those segments were excluded. Roughly uniform sequencing depth across donors was assumed in presence/absence analyses, although this assumption may not hold. Because counts were too low, seventeen rarely observed V segments, including chromosome 9 orphons, were excluded from the earlier analysis of several hundred of the donors. Assigning TCR associations to individual alleles was difficult when HLA alleles, especially DR and DQ, strongly co-occurred. In both the original and validation cohorts, the classifier was reported to diagnose cytomegalovirus status with high specificity and sensitivity. An earlier analysis of approximately 600 of the donors showed that most TCR beta V segments appeared in productive rearrangements either about 90% or about 30% of the time, which broadly matched IMGT annotations. The sequencing pipeline was judged likely to have produced a cluster of highly shared sequence variants as a technical artifact. A further reported finding was that TCR beta sequences accurately predicted the HLA-A and HLA-B alleles for most subjects in the first cohort. Only TCR beta chains were sequenced in this cohort, and the absence of alpha or paired-chain data limited detectable features. V-gene and J-gene trimming of TCR beta chains was associated with a missense DCLRE1C variant in a later genetic analysis, and the association was replicated in an independent cohort. For the cohort, immune exposure information was limited to CMV serostatus. The study listed 164 TCR beta chains as associated with cytomegalovirus. Because HLA typing was unavailable for some donors at each locus, only the typed subset was used in association tests. A later analysis found that HLA-associated TCR beta chains were more clonally expanded and had lower generation probabilities than equally common non-associated chains. A few of the identified cytomegalovirus-associated TCR beta chains were confirmed in vitro to be specific for cytomegalovirus antigens. Linkage disequilibrium might explain the correlated functional status among segregating V segments, but an unknown experimental factor could not be excluded. A later analysis associated around 16,000 TCR beta sequences with specific HLA alleles at a false discovery rate of 0.05. According to the authors, the approach could potentially be generalized to other disease states and immunological phenotypes. In a later analysis, TCR association rates were found to vary across HLA loci, with the most associated TCRs seen for DRB1 alleles and the fewest for HLA-C alleles. According to a later analysis, most CMV-associated TCR beta chains appeared to be HLA-restricted, and the HLA associations seemed to be driven largely by CMV exposure. According to a later analysis, parvovirus B19, influenza, CMV and Epstein-Barr virus appeared linked to several top co-occurrence clusters. While some public TCRs were present in many individuals, most TCR sequences turned up only very rarely across donors.

A word on this clone: Its specific antigen is unknown.

The germline V end is reduced by 4 bases and the J end by 5 bases; junction bases left unmatched: 7. CDR1 and CDR2, looked up from the germline V gene, are SGHTA and FQGTGA. The CDR3 measures 15 amino acids from cysteine to phenylalanine. Only the CDR3 portion is preserved as DNA: 45 bases, with reading frame beginning at the first base. The library was produced with the immunoSEQ multiplex PCR assay. For the multiplex PCR, a mixture combining 60 forward primers for TCR Vbeta segments and 13 reverse primers for TCR Jbeta segments was used. The CDR3 region of rearranged TCR beta genes was amplified from genomic DNA with a multiplex PCR assay. The Illumina HiSeq System was used to sequence the amplified TCR beta libraries as 87-base-pair reads. Regarding the original processing steps: Across the 700 or so repertoires, a later analysis counted approximately 75 million unique TCR beta chains, around 10 million of which were shared by at least two donors. Raw reads were error-corrected and collapsed into unique sequences by a nearest-neighbor algorithm in which closely related sequences were merged to remove PCR and sequencing errors. To assign V, D and J gene segments, CDR3 sequences were aligned to IMGT reference sequences. Each retained sequence needed at least a six-nucleotide match to both a V gene segment and a J gene segment. Rearrangements were classified as productive when the CDR3 lacked stop codons and remained in frame with V and J, and all other rearrangements were classified as non-productive. Following IMGT convention, CDR3 was defined as the stretch from the second conserved V-encoded cysteine to the conserved J-encoded phenylalanine. In an earlier analysis of 500 to 650 of the donors, sequences lacking an unambiguous match to a single V gene segment were excluded. In an earlier analysis of 587 of the donors, V segments were called functional above 56.7% productive rearrangements and were called segregating when the between-donor standard deviation exceeded 5%. A statistical classification framework was built to diagnose cytomegalovirus status from the catalog of TCR beta chain sequences. In a later analysis, V and J genes were assigned by comparing TCR nucleotide sequences against IMGT/GENE-DB human TR gene sequences. In a later analysis, CDR3 sequences and most-parsimonious VDJ recombination scenarios were assigned using the TCRdist pipeline. In a later analysis, every TCR beta chain was defined by the combination of its CDR3 amino acid sequence and its V-gene family, and reads without a unique V-gene family were dropped. As a way to deal with suspected cross-contamination and a sequencing artifact, a later analysis dropped roughly 600 nucleotide sequences that were highly shared and had low generation probability. In a later analysis, a clonal expansion index for each public chain was calculated from normalized within-repertoire ranks of inferred template counts. Generation probabilities in a later analysis came from a VDJ recombination model fitted to out-of-frame rearrangements, and those results were checked against IGoR. Hypergeometric tests were used in a later analysis to score TCR-TCR, TCR-HLA and TCR-CMV co-occurrence, with a repertoire-size bias correction applied to the TCR pairs. False discovery rates were estimated in a later analysis by permuting HLA or CMV assignments 20 times. A later analysis grouped co-occurring TCRs with DBSCAN, adding TCRdist sequence similarity when clustering within HLA-allele-positive subsets. Repertoires with fewer than 30,000 or more than 120,000 public chains were left out of co-occurrence clustering, as were about five repertoires with anomalous nucleotide sharing. Sourced from immuneACCESS, this table was stored by TCRdb with only in-frame sequences that have V and J called. A share of the clones is absent; for the studies checked, an unresolved V gene accounts for under half, and the remainder has no known explanation. V and J calls and clone size follow that table, whereas D and trimming were derived from the DNA. The table for this sample lists 70,000 to 75,000 clones. The ten largest clones represent 3.8% of the sample.

The cohort comprised some 700 healthy bone marrow donors. Cohort members were all nominally healthy when sampled, although unrecorded immune exposures were likely present. The donor was CMV seropositive and belonged to the group of about 290 seropositive cohort members. Each donor provided a peripheral blood sample, and peripheral blood mononuclear cells were used for TCR beta sequencing. The Qiagen DNeasy Blood Extraction Kit was used to extract genomic DNA from the blood cell samples. The sequence came from a female donor in good health and CMV-seropositive. The rearrangement joined TRBV7-3 to TRBJ2-1; 8 bases in the middle match TRBD2. The sequenced material came from PBMCs. Here the CDR3 is given as CASSSRPGLDNEQFF. The nucleotides are TGTGCCAGCAGCTCACGGCCGGGACTAGACAATGAGCAGTTCTTC.